One and the same sample provided the 19 T cell receptor beta chains below, sequenced in a study of shared clonotypes between healthy human individuals. The naive CD8 fraction comprised CD45RO-negative cells positively selected for CCR7 and excluded terminally differentiated effector memory CD45RA+ cells. Repertoires were generated with immunoSEQ multiplex PCR, while TCRdb's copy carries only in-frame clones and drops some. The repertoire consists of around 1,900,000 clones, with around 93% occurring once and the leading ten covering 1.5% to 2%. The specimen was naive CD8+ T cells from PBMCs. These receptors originate from a man aged 18 to 30 in good health. Some clones in this sample may be carry-over from other donors' samples.

This clone appeared a single time. The J gene is TRBJ2-3, the V gene TRBV9; D is ambiguous. Per the germline V gene, CDR1 is SGDLS and CDR2 is YYNGEE. This CDR3 spans 15 amino acids. The germline V and J ends were trimmed by 3 bases and 1 base, with 12 bases remaining between them. CDR3 coding DNA: TGTGCCAGCAGCGCGAATAGGGCGGGCACAGATACGCAGTATTTT. Translation gives CASSANRAGTDTQYF.

This chain links TRBV2 with TRBJ2-1; D gene ambiguous. V was pared by 2 bases and J by 7 bases, with 3 bases between. Germline CDR1 reads SNHLY; CDR2 reads FYNNEI. CDR3 length: 11 residues. The CDR3 DNA follows: TGTGCCAGCAGTGAAAGAAATGAGCAGTTCTTC. It codes for CASSERNEQFF. The full variable domain, completed using reference TRBV2 and TRBJ2-1, is EPEVTQTPSHQVTQMGQEVILRCVPISNHLYFYWYRQILGQKVEFLVSFYNNEISEKSEIFDDQFSVERPDGSNFTLKIRSTKLEDSAMYFCASSERNEQFFGPGTRLTVL.

The sample holds many counts of this clone. The V and J genes are TRBV4-1 and TRBJ1-2, with TRBD1 matching 11 bases. The CDR3 is 15 amino acids. J gave up 8 bases and V 3 bases, and 8 bases lay outside the gene matches. In germline, CDR1 is MGHRA, CDR2 YSYEKL. CDR3 sequence: CASSQRTGGAEGYTF. The CDR3 DNA reads as TGCGCCAGCAGCCAGAGGACAGGGGGCGCGGAGGGCTACACCTTC.

The J gene is TRBJ2-3, the V gene TRBV27; 8 bases are shared with TRBD2. Looked up from germline, CDR1 is MNHEY and CDR2 is SMNVEV (reference sequence). Trimming removed 6 bases from V and 4 bases from J; junction bases left unmatched: 15. This CDR3 comprises 17 residues. The CDR3 sequence is CASRPPGLGFGADTQYF. The CDR3 coding sequence is TGTGCCAGCAGGCCTCCGGGACTAGGGTTTGGCGCAGATACGCAGTATTTT.

The rearrangement uses TRBV6-5 and TRBJ1-4, with D uncertain. V was cut by 6 bases and J by 6 bases, with 8 bases left in between. CDR3 length: 12 amino acids. Germline V gives CDR1 MNHEY, CDR2 SVGAGI. In nucleotides, the CDR3 is TGTGCCAGCAGGACTGGGGATGAAAAACTGTTTTTT. The encoded protein is CASRTGDEKLFF.

As for this clone: Other DNA sequences within the sample encode an identical CDR3. The CDR3 here is CASSVVPQDNEQFF. The CDR3 DNA is TGTGCCAGCAGCGTAGTCCCTCAGGACAATGAGCAGTTCTTC. This chain uses TRBV9 with TRBJ2-1; D is unclear. The V end was cut by 0 bases, the J end by 5 bases, with 9 bases between. Germline V gene data show CDR1 as SGDLS and CDR2 as YYNGEE. The length of the CDR3 is 14 residues.

The V call is TRBV9, the J call TRBJ1-1, with D hard to call. Germline CDR1 reads SGDLS; CDR2 reads YYNGEE. This CDR3 has 17 residues. Trimming took 0 bases from V and 2 from J, leaving 17 bases between them. The CDR3 DNA is TGTGCCAGCAGCGTAGGGGCAATCGGGCAGATTAACACTGAAGCTTTCTTT. This codes for CASSVGAIGQINTEAFF.

CDR3 loop: CASSLTISNQPQHF. As DNA, the CDR3 is TGTGCCAGCAGTTTGACCATTAGCAATCAGCCCCAGCATTTT. This sequence joins TRBV27 and TRBJ1-5; D not certain. The CDR3 consists of 14 residues. Germline CDR1 and CDR2: MNHEY and SMNVEV (reference sequence). The V and J ends lost 3 bases and 0 bases respectively, with 6 bases between them.

This clone was detected only once. The genes are TRBV4-1 and TRBJ2-1; D is perhaps TRBD2 (6 bases). Germline lookup yields CDR1 MGHRA and CDR2 YSYEKL. The CDR3 consists of 17 residues. The germline V and J ends were trimmed by 0 bases and 2 bases, with 14 bases remaining between them. The CDR3 nucleotides read TGCGCCAGCAGCCAAGAGTGGGGGACTCTAGCCTACAATGAGCAGTTCTTC. It codes for CASSQEWGTLAYNEQFF.

This chain links TRBV28 with TRBJ2-1; D remains ambiguous. CDR1 is MDHEN and CDR2 is SYDVKM in the germline V gene. V lost 1 base to trimming and J lost 7 bases, with 11 bases between them. The CDR3 spans 14 residues. CDR3 in amino acids: CASSLYAERNEQFF. CDR3 DNA: TGTGCCAGCAGTTTATACGCTGAGAGGAATGAGCAGTTCTTC. The full variable domain, in which reference TRBV28 and TRBJ2-1 provide the parts outside the CDR3, is DVKVTQSSRYLVKRTGEKVFLECVQDMDHENMFWYRQDPGLGLRLIYFSYDVKMKEKGDIPEGYSVSREKKERFSLILESASTNQTSMYLCASSLYAERNEQFFGPGTRLTVL.

J is TRBJ2-2 and V is TRBV28, with D possibly being TRBD1 (6 bases). The CDR3 is made up of 14 amino acids. The germline gives CDR1 MDHEN, CDR2 SYDVKM. The V end lost 6 bases, the J end lost 1 base, and 9 bases lay between the germline ends. CDR3: CASRLQGNTGELFF. The CDR3 nucleotides are TGTGCCAGCAGACTACAGGGGAACACCGGGGAGCTGTTTTTT.

J is TRBJ2-7 and V is TRBV29-1; TRBD2 agrees at 7 bases. Germline CDR1 reads SQVTM; CDR2 reads ANQGSEA. V lost 1 base, J lost 1 base, and 7 bases stayed unmatched. This CDR3 spans 15 amino acids. The CDR3 spells CSVEAWGGSSYEQYF. In DNA, the CDR3 is TGCAGCGTTGAAGCGTGGGGGGGTTCTTCCTACGAGCAGTACTTC.

CDR3 coding DNA: TGCGCCAGCAGCCCGTCTAGCGGTAGGACCTACAATGAGCAGTTCTTC. This gives the protein CASSPSSGRTYNEQFF. The chain couples TRBV4-3 to TRBJ2-1, with 7 bases identical to TRBD2. CDR1 is LGHNA and CDR2 is YSLEER in the germline V gene. This CDR3 has 16 residues. J gave up 2 bases and V 4 bases, and 8 bases lay outside the gene matches.

The chain recombines TRBV27 with TRBJ2-2; D unresolved. Germline CDR1 reads MNHEY; CDR2 reads SMNVEV (reference sequence). This CDR3 region has 12 residues. V was trimmed by 4 bases and J by 6 bases, leaving 6 bases between them. CDR3 region: CASSYYPGELFF. Written as DNA, the CDR3 is TGTGCCAGCAGTTATTACCCCGGGGAGCTGTTTTTT.

The CDR3 DNA reads TGTGCCAGCACCGAGAACAGGGGAACTAACTATGGCTACACCTTC. As protein: CASTENRGTNYGYTF. The rearrangement links TRBV6-5 to TRBJ1-2; 7 positions agree with TRBD1. The CDR3 has 15 amino acids. V dropped 7 bases and J dropped 0; count of bases not matched to a gene: 8. The germline gives CDR1 MNHEY, CDR2 SVGAGI.

The rearrangement links TRBV4-3 to TRBJ1-1; 7 bases match TRBD1. The V gene's germline CDR1 is LGHNA and CDR2 YSLEER. Trimming removed 0 bases from V and 4 bases from J; junction bases left unmatched: 17. The CDR3 contains 19 residues. The CDR3 region is CASSQDSYATGKWGTEAFF. The CDR3 DNA follows: TGCGCCAGCAGCCAAGATAGTTACGCGACAGGGAAATGGGGCACTGAAGCTTTCTTT.

This clone was counted a single time. The V and J genes are TRBV5-1 and TRBJ2-7, with 14 positions matching TRBD2. From germline, CDR1 is SGHRS and CDR2 YFSETQ. The CDR3 runs to 19 residues. The J segment lost 2 bases and the V segment lost 4 bases, leaving 14 bases of the junction unmatched. The CDR3 sequence: CASSPRLAGGPSAAYEQYF. The CDR3, as DNA: TGCGCCAGCAGCCCTCGACTAGCGGGAGGGCCTTCCGCAGCCTACGAGCAGTACTTC.

This clone has a handful of counts. Other DNA sequences of this sample code for an identical CDR3. V and J are TRBV9 and TRBJ1-1; possible D gene TRBD1, 5 bases. Trimming stripped 0 bases from V and 5 bases from J, with 8 bases between. CDR1 and CDR2 from the germline V gene are SGDLS and YYNGEE. This CDR3 spans 13 amino acids. CDR3 loop: CASSVGGRTEAFF. DNA of the CDR3: TGTGCCAGCAGCGTAGGGGGACGGACTGAAGCTTTCTTT. Together with reference TRBV9 and TRBJ1-1, the CDR3 gives the full variable domain: DSGVTQTPKHLITATGQRVTLRCSPRSGDLSVYWYQQSLDQGLQFLIQYYNGEERAKGNILERFSAQQFPDLHSELNLSSLELGDSALYFCASSVGGRTEAFFGQGTRLTVV.

The rearrangement uses TRBV2 and TRBJ1-4; D unclear. Germline V gene lookup returns CDR1 SNHLY and CDR2 FYNNEI. The V and J ends lost 0 bases and 11 bases respectively, with 4 bases between them. The CDR3 runs to 11 residues. CDR3 sequence reads: CASSEAGKLFF. Written as DNA, the CDR3 is TGTGCCAGCAGTGAAGCAGGGAAACTGTTTTTT.